The clone carrying this T cell receptor beta chain was seen only a few times. Its matching antigen is unknown. This specimen belongs to a study of blood T cells in healthy people across ages. Germline-derived CDR1 and CDR2 are MNHNY and SVGAGI (reference sequence). V dropped 6 bases and J dropped 4; count of bases not matched to a gene: 12. The CDR3 consists of 16 residues. Sample-barcoded 5' priming and a J-beta primer mix drove a second PCR of about 7 to 11 cycles. Using its own MiXCR run on the 5' RACE reads, TCRdb lists one record per CDR3 protein. The sample contains 800,000 to 950,000 distinct CDR3 sequences, around 48% of which appear only once. General study results and limits: The study regarded diversity estimates from one million T cells as underestimates. Roughly linear age-related decline in beta diversity appeared, significant by age around 36.

V usage is TRBV6-6 and J usage is TRBJ2-1, with 7 nucleotides matching TRBD1. The clonotype originates from a man aged 25 to 45 in good health. The sample consisted of blood. CDR3: CASSRPRTGDYNEQFF. The CDR3 DNA reads TGTGCCAGCAGCCGCCCCAGGACAGGTGATTACAATGAGCAGTTCTTC.